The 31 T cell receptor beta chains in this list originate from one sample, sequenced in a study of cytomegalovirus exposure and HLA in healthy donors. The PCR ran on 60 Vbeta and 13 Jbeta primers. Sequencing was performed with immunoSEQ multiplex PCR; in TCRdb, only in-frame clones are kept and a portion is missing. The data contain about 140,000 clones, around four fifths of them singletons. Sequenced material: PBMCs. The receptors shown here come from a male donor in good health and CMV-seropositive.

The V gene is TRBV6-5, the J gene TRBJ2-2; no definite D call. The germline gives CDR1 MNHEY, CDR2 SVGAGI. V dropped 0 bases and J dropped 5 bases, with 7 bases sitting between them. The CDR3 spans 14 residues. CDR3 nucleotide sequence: TGTGCCAGCAGTTACTCACGGGTTACCGGGGAGCTGTTTTTT. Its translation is CASSYSRVTGELFF.

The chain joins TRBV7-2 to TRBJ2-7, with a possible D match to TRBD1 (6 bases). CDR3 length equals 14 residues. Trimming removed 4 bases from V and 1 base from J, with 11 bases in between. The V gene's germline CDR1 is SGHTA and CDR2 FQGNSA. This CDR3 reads CASSSTGLSYEQYF. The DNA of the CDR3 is TGTGCCAGCAGCTCTACAGGGTTATCCTACGAGCAGTACTTC.

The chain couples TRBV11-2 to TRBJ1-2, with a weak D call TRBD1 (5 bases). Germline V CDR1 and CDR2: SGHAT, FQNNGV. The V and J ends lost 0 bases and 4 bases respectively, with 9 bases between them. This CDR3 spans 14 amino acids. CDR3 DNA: TGTGCCAGCAGCTTAGAAGGGGTGGGCTATGGCTACACCTTC. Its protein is CASSLEGVGYGYTF.

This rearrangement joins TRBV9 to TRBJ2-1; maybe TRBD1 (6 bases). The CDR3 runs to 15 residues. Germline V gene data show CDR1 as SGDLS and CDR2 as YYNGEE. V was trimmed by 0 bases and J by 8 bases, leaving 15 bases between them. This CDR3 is CASSVVGGRVDEQFF. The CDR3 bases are TGTGCCAGCAGCGTAGTTGGGGGCCGGGTCGATGAGCAGTTCTTC.

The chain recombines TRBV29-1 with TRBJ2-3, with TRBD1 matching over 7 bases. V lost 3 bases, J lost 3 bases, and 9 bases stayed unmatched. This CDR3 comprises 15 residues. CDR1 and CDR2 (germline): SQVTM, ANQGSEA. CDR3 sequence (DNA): TGCAGCGTTGATACACAGGGACAGCTGACAGATACGCAGTATTTT. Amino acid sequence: CSVDTQGQLTDTQYF.

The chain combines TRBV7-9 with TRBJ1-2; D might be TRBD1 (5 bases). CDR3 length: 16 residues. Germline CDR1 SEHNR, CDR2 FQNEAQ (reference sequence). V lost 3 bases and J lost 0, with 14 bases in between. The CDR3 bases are TGTGCCAGCAGCTTTTCCCAGGGTGTAGCTAACTATGGCTACACCTTC. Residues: CASSFSQGVANYGYTF.

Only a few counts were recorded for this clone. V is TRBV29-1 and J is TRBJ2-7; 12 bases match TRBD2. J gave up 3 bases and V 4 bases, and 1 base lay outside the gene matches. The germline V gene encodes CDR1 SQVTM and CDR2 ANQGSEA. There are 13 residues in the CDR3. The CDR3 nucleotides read TGCAGCGTTGGGACTAGCGGGATCTACGAGCAGTACTTC. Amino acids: CSVGTSGIYEQYF.

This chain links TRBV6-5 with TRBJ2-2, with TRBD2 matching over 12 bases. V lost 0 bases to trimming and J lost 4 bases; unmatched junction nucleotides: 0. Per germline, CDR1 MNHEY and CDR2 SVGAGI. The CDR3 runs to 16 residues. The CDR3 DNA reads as TGTGCCAGCAGTTACTCGACTAGCGGGAGCACCGGGGAGCTGTTTTTT. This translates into CASSYSTSGSTGELFF.

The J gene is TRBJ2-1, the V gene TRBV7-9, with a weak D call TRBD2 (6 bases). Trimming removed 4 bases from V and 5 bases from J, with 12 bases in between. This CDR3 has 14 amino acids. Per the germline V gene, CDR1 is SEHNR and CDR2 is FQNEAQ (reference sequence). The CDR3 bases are TGTGCCAGCAGCTACACGGGGGTGCACAATGAGCAGTTCTTC. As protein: CASSYTGVHNEQFF.

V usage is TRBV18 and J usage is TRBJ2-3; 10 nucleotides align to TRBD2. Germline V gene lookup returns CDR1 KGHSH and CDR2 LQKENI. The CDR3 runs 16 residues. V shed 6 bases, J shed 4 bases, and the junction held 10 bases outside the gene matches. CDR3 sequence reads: CASSTMQRGGSDTQYF. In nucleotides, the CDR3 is TGTGCCAGCTCGACCATGCAGCGGGGGGGCTCAGATACGCAGTATTTT.

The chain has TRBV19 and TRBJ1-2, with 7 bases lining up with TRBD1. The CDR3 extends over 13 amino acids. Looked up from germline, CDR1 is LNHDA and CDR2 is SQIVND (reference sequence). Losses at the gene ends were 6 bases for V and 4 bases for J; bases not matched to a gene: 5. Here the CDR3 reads CASRTPGGYGYTF. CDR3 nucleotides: TGTGCCAGTAGGACCCCAGGGGGCTATGGCTACACCTTC.

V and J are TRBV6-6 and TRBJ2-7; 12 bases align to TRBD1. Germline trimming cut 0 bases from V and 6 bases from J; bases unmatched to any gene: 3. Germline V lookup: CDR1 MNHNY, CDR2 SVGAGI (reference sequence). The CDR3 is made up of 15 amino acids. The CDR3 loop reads CASSYSGTGGREQYF. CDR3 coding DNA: TGTGCCAGCAGTTACTCCGGGACAGGGGGCCGCGAGCAGTACTTC.

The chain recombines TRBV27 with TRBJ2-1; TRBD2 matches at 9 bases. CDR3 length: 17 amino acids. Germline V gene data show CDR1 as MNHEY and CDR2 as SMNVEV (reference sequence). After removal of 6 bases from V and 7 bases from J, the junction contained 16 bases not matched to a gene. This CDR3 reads CASSRGGLAGKLNEQFF. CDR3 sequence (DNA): TGTGCCAGCAGCCGGGGGGGCCTAGCGGGAAAATTGAATGAGCAGTTCTTC.

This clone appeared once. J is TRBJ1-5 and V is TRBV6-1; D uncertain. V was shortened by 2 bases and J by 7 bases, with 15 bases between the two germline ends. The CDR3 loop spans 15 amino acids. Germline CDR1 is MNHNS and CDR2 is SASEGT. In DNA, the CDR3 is TGTGCCAGCAGTGAAATTCTGGGGTCGGGACAGCCCCAGCATTTT. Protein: CASSEILGSGQPQHF.

The CDR3 sequence: CASSRIQTGQSAFF. The CDR3 region has the DNA TGTGCCAGCTCACGTATCCAAACCGGACAGTCAGCTTTCTTT. The rearrangement links TRBV18 to TRBJ1-1; TRBD1 is a possible D gene (6 bases). CDR3 length: 14 amino acids. Trimming cost V 4 bases and J 10 bases, with 19 bases left between them. The germline gives CDR1 KGHSH, CDR2 LQKENI.

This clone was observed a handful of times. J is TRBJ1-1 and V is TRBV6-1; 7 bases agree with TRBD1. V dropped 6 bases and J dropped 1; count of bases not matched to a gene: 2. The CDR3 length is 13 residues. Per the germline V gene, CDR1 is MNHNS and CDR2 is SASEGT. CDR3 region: CASSQGENTEAFF. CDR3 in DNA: TGTGCCAGCAGCCAGGGGGAGAACACTGAAGCTTTCTTT.

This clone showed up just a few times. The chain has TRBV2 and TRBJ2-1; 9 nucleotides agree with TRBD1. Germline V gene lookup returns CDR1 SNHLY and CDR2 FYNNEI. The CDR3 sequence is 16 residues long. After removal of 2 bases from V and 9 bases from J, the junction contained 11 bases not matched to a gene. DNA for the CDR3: TGTGCCAGCAGTGAAAGGCCGGGACAGGGTGGCGGTGAGCAGTTCTTC. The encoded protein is CASSERPGQGGGEQFF.

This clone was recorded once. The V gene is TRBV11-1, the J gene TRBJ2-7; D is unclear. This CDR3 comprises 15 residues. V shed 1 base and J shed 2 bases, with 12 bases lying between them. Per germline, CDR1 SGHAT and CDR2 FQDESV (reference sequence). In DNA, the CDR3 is TGTGCCAGCAGCTTAGAAGGTCAGGCTACCTACGAGCAGTACTTC. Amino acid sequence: CASSLEGQATYEQYF.

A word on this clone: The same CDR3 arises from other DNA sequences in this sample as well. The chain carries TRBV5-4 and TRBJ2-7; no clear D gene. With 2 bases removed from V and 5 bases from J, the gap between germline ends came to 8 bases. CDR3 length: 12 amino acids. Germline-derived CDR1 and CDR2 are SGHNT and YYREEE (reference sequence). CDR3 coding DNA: TGTGCCAGCAGCTTAACTGCGGACGAGCAGTACTTC. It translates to CASSLTADEQYF.

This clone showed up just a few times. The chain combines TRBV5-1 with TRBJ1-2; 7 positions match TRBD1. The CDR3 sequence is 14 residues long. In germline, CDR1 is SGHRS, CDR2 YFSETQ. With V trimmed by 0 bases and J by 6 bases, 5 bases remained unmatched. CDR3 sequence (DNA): TGCGCCAGCAGCTTGGACAGGGGAGAACATGGCTACACCTTC. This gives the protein CASSLDRGEHGYTF.

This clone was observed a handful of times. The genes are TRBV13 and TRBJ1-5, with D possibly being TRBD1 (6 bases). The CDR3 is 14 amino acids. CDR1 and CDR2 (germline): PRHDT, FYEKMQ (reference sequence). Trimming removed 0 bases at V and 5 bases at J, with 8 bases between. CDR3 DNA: TGTGCCAGCAGCTTAGGCCCAGGGGATCAGCCCCAGCATTTT. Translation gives CASSLGPGDQPQHF.

The CDR3 sequence is CSVVQGDQPQHF. As DNA, the CDR3 is TGCAGCGTTGTTCAGGGCGACCAGCCCCAGCATTTT. The chain uses TRBV29-1 and TRBJ1-5; D possibly corresponds to TRBD1 (5 bases). The germline V and J ends were trimmed by 4 bases and 7 bases, with 11 bases remaining between them. Germline CDR1 SQVTM, CDR2 ANQGSEA. The CDR3 contains 12 residues.

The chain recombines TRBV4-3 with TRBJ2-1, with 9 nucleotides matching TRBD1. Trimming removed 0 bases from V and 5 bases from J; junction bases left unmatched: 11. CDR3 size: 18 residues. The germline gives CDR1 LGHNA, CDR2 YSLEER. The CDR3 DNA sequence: TGCGCCAGCAGCCAAGATTGGGGCACAGGGGGCGTAAACAATGAGCAGTTCTTC. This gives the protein CASSQDWGTGGVNNEQFF.

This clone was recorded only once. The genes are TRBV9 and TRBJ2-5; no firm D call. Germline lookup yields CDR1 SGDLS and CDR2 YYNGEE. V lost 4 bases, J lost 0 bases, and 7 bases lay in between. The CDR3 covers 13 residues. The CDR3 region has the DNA TGTGCCAGCAGCAGCGCCTACCAAGAGACCCAGTACTTC. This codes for CASSSAYQETQYF.

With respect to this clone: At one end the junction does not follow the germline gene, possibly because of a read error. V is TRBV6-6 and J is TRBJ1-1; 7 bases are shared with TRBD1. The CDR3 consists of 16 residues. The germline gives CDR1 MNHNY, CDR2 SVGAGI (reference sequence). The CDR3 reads CASRGGRQGMNTEAFF. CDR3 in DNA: TGTGCCAGCAGAGGAGGCCGACAGGGTATGAATACTGAAGCTTTCTTT.

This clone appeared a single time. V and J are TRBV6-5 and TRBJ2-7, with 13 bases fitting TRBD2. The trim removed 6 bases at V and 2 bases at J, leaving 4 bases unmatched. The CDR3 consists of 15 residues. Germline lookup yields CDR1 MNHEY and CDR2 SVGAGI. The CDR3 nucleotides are TGTGCCAGCAGCCCAGGACTAGCGGGGGCCTACGAGCAGTACTTC. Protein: CASSPGLAGAYEQYF.

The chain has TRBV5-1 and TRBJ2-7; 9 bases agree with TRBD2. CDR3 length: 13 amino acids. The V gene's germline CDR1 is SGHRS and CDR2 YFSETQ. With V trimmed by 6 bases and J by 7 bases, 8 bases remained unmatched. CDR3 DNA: TGCGCCAGCAACTTAGCGGGAGCTGGGGAGCAGTACTTC. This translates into CASNLAGAGEQYF.

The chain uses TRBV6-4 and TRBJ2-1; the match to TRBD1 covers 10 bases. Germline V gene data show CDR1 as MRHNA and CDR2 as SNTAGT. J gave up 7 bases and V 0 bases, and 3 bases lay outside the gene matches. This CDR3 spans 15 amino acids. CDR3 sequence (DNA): TGTGCCAGCAGTGACTCGAGGACAGGGGGGAATGAGCAGTTCTTC. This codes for CASSDSRTGGNEQFF.

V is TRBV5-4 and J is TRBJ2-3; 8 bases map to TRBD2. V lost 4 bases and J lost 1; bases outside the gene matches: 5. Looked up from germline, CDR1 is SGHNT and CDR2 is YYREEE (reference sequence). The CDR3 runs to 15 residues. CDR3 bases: TGTGCCAGCAGCCCGGGACTAGACCGCACAGATACGCAGTATTTT. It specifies CASSPGLDRTDTQYF.

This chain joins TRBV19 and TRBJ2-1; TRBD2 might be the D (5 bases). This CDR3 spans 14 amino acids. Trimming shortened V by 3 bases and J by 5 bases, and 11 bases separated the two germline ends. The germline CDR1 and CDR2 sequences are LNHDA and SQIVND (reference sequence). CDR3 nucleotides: TGTGCCAGTAGTATCGGAGACGGGGACAATGAGCAGTTCTTC. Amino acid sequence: CASSIGDGDNEQFF.

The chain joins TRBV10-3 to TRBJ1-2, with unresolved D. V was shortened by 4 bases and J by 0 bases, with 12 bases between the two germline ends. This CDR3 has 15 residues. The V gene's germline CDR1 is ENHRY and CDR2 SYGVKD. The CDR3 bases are TGTGCCATCAGTGGGTCGGTTGGCCCTAACTATGGCTACACCTTC. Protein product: CAISGSVGPNYGYTF.